The subject of this entry is one T cell receptor beta chain. Antigen unknown. This CDR3 region has 15 residues. Germline CDR1 reads SGDLS; CDR2 reads YYNGEE. V was cut by 2 bases and J by 0 bases, with 11 bases left in between. Using immunoSEQ multiplex PCR, the repertoire was profiled, and TCRdb retains in-frame clones only, with some absent. The table includes about 160,000 clones, 90% to 95% detected once. This sample stems from a study of T cell responses to AZD1222 COVID-19 vaccine. Study findings and constraints: Only 5 or 6 AZD1222 recipients were seropositive at baseline. Spike-specific TCR breadth and depth both grew after two AZD1222 doses. The donor cohort was predominantly white British with a female majority, and clonal diversity may have been underestimated. Variant regions that are unmutated are reportedly the target of nearly half of spike-specific TCRs.

Material: peripheral blood, obtained 28 days after the second AZD1222 dose. This TCR was sampled from an adult who received the AZD1222 COVID-19 vaccine. The chain employs TRBV9 and TRBJ1-1, with D maybe TRBD1 (6 bases). The CDR3 DNA is TGTGCCAGCAGCGTCGGACAGACTATGAACACTGAAGCTTTCTTT. This encodes CASSVGQTMNTEAFF.